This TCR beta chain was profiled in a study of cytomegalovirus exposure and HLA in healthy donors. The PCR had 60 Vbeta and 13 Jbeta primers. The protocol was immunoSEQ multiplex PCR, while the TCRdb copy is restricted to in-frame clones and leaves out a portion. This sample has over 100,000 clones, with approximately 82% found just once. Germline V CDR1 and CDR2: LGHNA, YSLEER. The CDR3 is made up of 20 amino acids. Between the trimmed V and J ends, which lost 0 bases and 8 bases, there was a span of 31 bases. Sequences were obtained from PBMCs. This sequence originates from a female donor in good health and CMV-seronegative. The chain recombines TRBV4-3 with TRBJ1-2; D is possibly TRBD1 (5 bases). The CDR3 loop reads CASSQDRAGGSYGGRDGYTF. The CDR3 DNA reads TGCGCCAGCAGCCAAGATAGAGCGGGCGGGAGCTATGGGGGAAGGGACGGCTACACCTTC.